This T cell receptor (beta chain) emerged from a study of blood T cell repertoires in COVID-19. Study summary: COVID-19 samples, acute and convalescent, were from the United States, Italy and Spain.

Libraries were prepared by immunoSEQ multiplex PCR; TCRdb keeps only in-frame clonotypes and omits some of them. The sample contains approximately 150,000 clones, 80% to 90% of which appear only once. Trimming removed 2 bases at V and 4 bases at J, with 12 bases between. The CDR3 is 16 residues long. Germline lookup yields CDR1 MNHEY and CDR2 SVGAGI. Sequenced input: peripheral blood. The clonotype was recovered from a human donor in a cohort sampled during active COVID-19. J is TRBJ2-6 and V is TRBV6-5; TRBD2 is a possible D gene (5 bases). Here the CDR3 reads CASSYGGSGGANVLTF. Written as DNA, the CDR3 is TGTGCCAGCAGTTACGGAGGCTCGGGCGGGGCCAACGTCCTGACTTTC.